This T cell receptor (beta chain) originates from a study of blood T cell repertoires in COVID-19. Overall study: Italy, Spain and the United States were the sources of the convalescent and acute COVID-19 samples. Nucleic acid was either cDNA or gDNA, and it came from T cells, B-cell-depleted T cells, or PBMCs.

Authors' processing steps: Researchers report that nucleated cell counts were estimated from reference gene primer amplification. The data were produced by immunoSEQ multiplex PCR, yet TCRdb's version contains in-frame clones alone and is incomplete. Clone size and the V and J calls come from that table; the DNA yielded D and trimming. The data hold roughly 250,000 clones, with about 85% observed a single time. The length of the CDR3 is 16 residues. Germline V gene lookup returns CDR1 SGHNT and CDR2 YYREEE (reference sequence). V dropped 5 bases and J dropped 5; count of bases not matched to a gene: 7.

This receptor was identified in a man in his sixties who had recovered from COVID-19. The chain has TRBV5-4 and TRBJ2-5, with 15 bases aligning to TRBD2. Material: peripheral blood. The chain's CDR3 is CASRYGLAGGPETQYF. The CDR3 DNA reads TGTGCCAGCAGATACGGACTAGCGGGGGGGCCGGAGACCCAGTACTTC.